Sequencing of this T cell receptor (beta chain) was carried out in a study of blood T cell repertoires in COVID-19. Study as a whole: In each case, the material was cDNA or gDNA derived from T cells, B-cell-depleted T cells, or PBMCs.

Only in-frame clones appear in the TCRdb table, and some are missing; sequencing was by immunoSEQ multiplex PCR. The data show some 350,000 clones, around nine tenths seen once. Germline V gene lookup returns CDR1 SQVTM and CDR2 ANQGSEA. This CDR3 region has 15 residues. The clonotype was recovered from a woman in her 70s with COVID-19, enrolled during active disease. Sequenced material: peripheral blood. The J gene is TRBJ2-3, the V gene TRBV29-1, with TRBD1 matching 9 bases. CDR3: CSAFTTGGQTDTQYF. The CDR3 nucleotides read TGCAGTGCTTTTACCACAGGGGGCCAAACAGATACGCAGTATTTT.